This TCR beta chain was captured by sequencing in a study of blood T cell repertoires in COVID-19. Study background: Material from acute and convalescent COVID-19 was sourced from the United States, Italy and Spain. PBMCs, B-cell-depleted T cells, or T cells were the source of the cDNA or gDNA that made up the material.

Germline V gene lookup returns CDR1 LNHDA and CDR2 SQIVND (reference sequence). The CDR3 has 14 residues. V shed 6 bases and J shed 4 bases, with 15 bases lying between them. In the authors' workflow: Estimates of nucleated cell counts were drawn from the amplification of reference gene primers. Sequencing was performed with immunoSEQ multiplex PCR; in TCRdb, only in-frame clones are kept and a portion is missing. That table is the source of V, J and clone size, and D and trimming were worked out from the DNA. The sample records about 190,000 clones, 70% to 80% being singletons. The source is a man aged 50 to 59 who had recovered from COVID-19. This sequence joins TRBV19 and TRBJ2-5; tentatively, D is TRBD1 (6 bases). What was sequenced was peripheral blood. Here the CDR3 DNA reads TGTGCCAGTAGAGATAACAGGGCTGCAGAGACCCAGTACTTC. Protein product: CASRDNRAAETQYF.